This TCR beta chain was sequenced during a study of CD8 T cells in ankylosing spondylitis. Using its own MiXCR run on the 5' RACE reads, TCRdb lists one record per CDR3 protein. The table has 350,000 to 400,000 distinct CDR3 sequences, 20% to 25% seen once. V gave up 5 bases and J gave up 2 bases; unmatched junction bases: 13. Per the germline V gene, CDR1 is SNHLY and CDR2 is FYNNEI. The CDR3 length is 18 residues. The TCR comes from a male donor with ankylosing spondylitis or in good health (not recorded which). The V call is TRBV2, the J call TRBJ2-1, with 9 bases matching TRBD1. Sequencing used blood, either unsorted or a sorted T cell fraction (not recorded which). CDR3 residues: CASSSPGQGRITYNEQFF. CDR3 bases: TGTGCCAGCAGTTCCCCGGGACAGGGTCGAATCACCTACAATGAGCAGTTCTTC.